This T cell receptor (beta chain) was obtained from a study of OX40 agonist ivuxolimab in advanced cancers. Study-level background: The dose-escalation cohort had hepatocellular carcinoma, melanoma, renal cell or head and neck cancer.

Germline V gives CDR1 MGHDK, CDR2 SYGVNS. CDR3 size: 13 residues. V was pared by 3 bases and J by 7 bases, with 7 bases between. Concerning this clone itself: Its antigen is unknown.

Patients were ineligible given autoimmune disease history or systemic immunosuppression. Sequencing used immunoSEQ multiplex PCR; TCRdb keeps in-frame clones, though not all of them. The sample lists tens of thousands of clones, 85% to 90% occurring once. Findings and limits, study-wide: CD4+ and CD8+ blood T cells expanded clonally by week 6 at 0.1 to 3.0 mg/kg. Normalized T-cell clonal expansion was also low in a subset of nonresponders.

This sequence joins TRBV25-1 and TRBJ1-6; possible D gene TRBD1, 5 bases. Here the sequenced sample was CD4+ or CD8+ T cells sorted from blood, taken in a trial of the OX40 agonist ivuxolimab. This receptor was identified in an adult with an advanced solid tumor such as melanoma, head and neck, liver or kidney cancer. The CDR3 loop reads CASSDGGNSPLHF. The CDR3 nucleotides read TGTGCCAGCAGTGATGGGGGGAATTCACCCCTCCACTTT.